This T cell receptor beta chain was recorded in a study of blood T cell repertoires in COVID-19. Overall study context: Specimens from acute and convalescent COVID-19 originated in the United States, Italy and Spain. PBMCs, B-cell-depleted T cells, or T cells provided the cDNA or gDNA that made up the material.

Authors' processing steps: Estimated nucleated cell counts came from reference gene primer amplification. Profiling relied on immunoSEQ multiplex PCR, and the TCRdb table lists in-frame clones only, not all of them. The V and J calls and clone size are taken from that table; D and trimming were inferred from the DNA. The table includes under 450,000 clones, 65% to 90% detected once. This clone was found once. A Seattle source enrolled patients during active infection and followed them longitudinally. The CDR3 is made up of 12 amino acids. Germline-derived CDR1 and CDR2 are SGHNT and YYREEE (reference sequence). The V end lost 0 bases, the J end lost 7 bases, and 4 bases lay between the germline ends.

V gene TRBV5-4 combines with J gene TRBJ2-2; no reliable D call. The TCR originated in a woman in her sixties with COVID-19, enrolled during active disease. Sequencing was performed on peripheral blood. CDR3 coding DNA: TGTGCCAGCAGCTTGGTCGGCGGGGAGCTGTTTTTT. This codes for CASSLVGGELFF.